This T cell receptor (beta chain) was sequenced for a study of T cell responses to AZD1222 COVID-19 vaccine. Notes on the study in general: A rise in Spike-specific TCR breadth and depth followed two AZD1222 doses. The reported proportion of spike-specific TCRs targeting unmutated variant regions was nearly half. White British people made up most donors, females outnumbered males, and clonal diversity was possibly underestimated.

The table came from immunoSEQ multiplex PCR; TCRdb's copy has only in-frame clones and leaves some out. Of under 150,000 clones listed, 85% to 95% were seen once; the top ten hold approximately 5.4%. The CDR3 spans 13 residues. The germline V gene has CDR1 SGDLS and CDR2 YYNGEE. V was clipped by 0 bases and J by 5 bases, with 5 bases between them. Points on this clone: Its antigen is as yet unknown.

The sample consisted of peripheral blood, taken on day 0 of AZD1222 vaccination. J is TRBJ1-4 and V is TRBV9; D call uncertain. The TCR originated in an adult in good health. CDR3 loop: CASSVGANEKLFF. The CDR3 DNA reads TGTGCCAGCAGCGTAGGTGCAAATGAAAAACTGTTTTTT.